The next 15 T cell receptor beta chains were all read from a single sample in a study of CD8+CD57+ T cells in acquired aplastic anemia (dated by TCRdb to the late 2010s). Patients chosen for sequencing had shown expansion of CD8+CD57+ cells by flow cytometry. Reads for this sample came from an Illumina HiSeq 2000. Genomic DNA was used as template for profiling of TCR beta VDJ combinations and CDR3 sequences. Using fastp at Q25 and MiXCR, TCRdb reprocessed the public reads and kept productive beta chains. When rows share a CDR3 protein, they turn into one entry using the most common DNA and genes. For this sample the table gives around 130,000 distinct CDR3 sequences, of which 58% were detected only once. Around 27% of the sample goes to the ten largest clones. The sequenced sample was sorted CD4+, CD8+, or CD8+CD57+ T cells (not recorded which) from PBMCs. Receptors were obtained from a human donor with aplastic anemia.

Points on this clonotype: Relative to the germline gene, one junction end is altered; a read error may explain this. DNA of the CDR3: TGCGCCAGCAGGGGACAGAGAGTTCCCGGGGAGCTGTTTTTT. It yields the protein CASRGQRVPGELFF. This chain uses TRBV2 with TRBJ2-2; 7 nucleotides line up with TRBD1. CDR1 SNHLY and CDR2 FYNNEI come from the germline V gene. The CDR3 totals 14 residues.

The rearrangement links TRBV10-1 to TRBJ2-2; D is possibly TRBD2 (6 bases). Trimming pared 3 bases from V and 7 bases from J, leaving 15 bases between. The CDR3 runs to 15 residues. The germline V gene encodes CDR1 WNHNN and CDR2 SYGVQD (reference sequence). The CDR3 here is CASSESSRRVGELFF. CDR3 coding DNA: TGCGCCAGCAGTGAATCTAGTAGGAGGGTCGGGGAGCTGTTTTTT.

V is TRBV24-1 and J is TRBJ2-3; D gene ambiguous. V was clipped by 4 bases and J by 9 bases, with 10 bases between them. CDR1 and CDR2 (germline): KGHDR, SFDVKD. This CDR3 region has 12 residues. This CDR3 is CATSDFGATQYF. The CDR3 DNA sequence: TGTGCCACCAGTGACTTCGGAGCAACGCAGTATTTT.

Regarding this clonotype: Mismatch with germline at one junction end may stem from a read error. The chain combines TRBV10-3 with TRBJ2-3; 7 bases align to TRBD2. There are 14 residues in the CDR3. Germline lookup yields CDR1 ENHRY and CDR2 SYGVKD. CDR3 in amino acids: CAIRAGTVTDTQYF. DNA of the CDR3: TGTGCCATTAGAGCGGGGACCGTCACAGATACGCAGTATTTC.

This sequence joins TRBV20-1 and TRBJ1-6; no clear D. The CDR3 runs to 13 residues. Trimming took off 0 bases at V and 16 bases at J, with 16 bases between the two ends. Germline loops: CDR1 DFQATT, CDR2 SNEGSKA (reference sequence). CDR3 bases: TGCAGTGCTAGAGATCAAGGGATATGGTCTCTCCACTTT. Encoded protein: CSARDQGIWSLHF.

CDR3 loop: CASSHKITGITDTQYF. CDR3 nucleotide sequence: TGTGCCAGCAGCCATAAGATAACGGGGATCACAGATACGCAGTATTTT. The V and J genes are TRBV14 and TRBJ2-3, with a tentative D call TRBD2 (5 bases). This CDR3 comprises 16 residues. Germline CDR1 and CDR2: SGHDN and FVKESK. Trimming pared 3 bases from V and 2 bases from J, leaving 15 bases between.

The V and J genes are TRBV20-1 and TRBJ2-3, with D maybe TRBD2 (6 bases). Trimming took off 3 bases at V and 4 bases at J, with 14 bases between the two ends. The germline CDR1 and CDR2 sequences are DFQATT and SNEGSKA (reference sequence). The CDR3 is made up of 14 amino acids. The CDR3 loop is CSASLGSGSDTQYF. Here the CDR3 DNA reads TGCAGTGCTAGCTTGGGTAGCGGCTCAGATACGCAGTATTTT.

This clonotype occurred many times. V and J are TRBV12-3 or TRBV12-4 and TRBJ1-2; D gene uncertain. This CDR3 spans 16 amino acids. V was cut by 4 bases and J by 3 bases, with 18 bases left in between. CDR3 amino acids: CASSYTFRSPDYGYTF. The CDR3 DNA reads TGTGCCAGCAGTTATACATTCAGGAGCCCCGACTATGGCTACACCTTC.

CDR3 in DNA: TGTGCCAGCAGCTTTTTACGGGACACTGAAGCTTTCTTT. Protein sequence: CASSFLRDTEAFF. The rearrangement links TRBV7-3 to TRBJ1-1; D is unresolved. Germline V gene data show CDR1 as SGHTA and CDR2 as FQGTGA. V was trimmed by 3 bases and J by 3 bases, leaving 8 bases between them. This CDR3 contains 13 residues.

This rearrangement joins TRBV7-9 to TRBJ2-1; D call uncertain. The germline V and J ends were trimmed by 5 bases and 6 bases, with 8 bases remaining between them. The CDR3 is 12 residues long. Germline CDR1 is SEHNR and CDR2 is FQNEAQ (reference sequence). Here the CDR3 DNA reads TGTGCCAGCAGCCTTCCTGGCAATGAGCAGTTCTTC. Protein: CASSLPGNEQFF. The full variable domain, its missing parts supplied by reference TRBV7-9 and TRBJ2-1, is DTGVSQNPRHKITKRGQNVTFRCDPISEHNRLYWYRQTLGQGPEFLTYFQNEAQLEKSRLLSDRFSAERPKGSFSTLEIQRTEQGDSAMYLCASSLPGNEQFFGPGTRLTVL.

CDR3 protein: CASGRDYGYTF. In DNA form, the CDR3 reads TGTGCCAGCGGAAGGGACTATGGCTACACCTTC. The chain carries TRBV2 and TRBJ1-2; no definite D call. CDR1 and CDR2 (germline): SNHLY, FYNNEI. V was clipped by 8 bases and J by 3 bases, with 7 bases between them. The CDR3 runs 11 residues.

The chain combines TRBV12-3 or TRBV12-4 with TRBJ2-5, with D possibly TRBD1 on 6 matching bases. Trimming took 8 bases from V and 3 from J, leaving 19 bases between them. The CDR3 runs 15 residues. This CDR3 reads CASSLSGDNEETQYF. The CDR3 nucleotides are TGTGCCAGCTCACTCTCTGGGGACAACGAAGAGACCCAGTACTTC.

This clonotype was detected only once. J is TRBJ2-7 and V is TRBV2; 7 bases line up with TRBD1. V lost 5 bases and J lost 5; bases outside the gene matches: 9. The CDR3 length is 14 residues. Germline CDR1 and CDR2: SNHLY and FYNNEI. CDR3 residues: CASSRTTGTDEQYF. In nucleotides, the CDR3 is TGTGCCAGCAGTCGAACAACAGGGACAGACGAGCAGTACTTC. Using reference TRBV2 and TRBJ2-7 for the parts outside the CDR3, the full variable domain is EPEVTQTPSHQVTQMGQEVILRCVPISNHLYFYWYRQILGQKVEFLVSFYNNEISEKSEIFDDQFSVERPDGSNFTLKIRSTKLEDSAMYFCASSRTTGTDEQYFGPGTRLTVT.

The chain combines TRBV2 with TRBJ2-5; D is uncertain. The V end lost 0 bases, the J end lost 5 bases, and 10 bases lay between the germline ends. This CDR3 is 14 amino acids long. CDR1 and CDR2 (germline): SNHLY, FYNNEI. The CDR3 sequence: CASSEAQLDETQYF. The CDR3 DNA reads as TGTGCCAGCAGTGAAGCGCAGCTAGACGAGACCCAGTACTTC.

The V and J genes are TRBV29-1 and TRBJ2-5; D is undetermined. The CDR3 covers 12 residues. Trimming left V 3 bases short and J 6 bases short, with 11 bases between. Germline CDR1 is SQVTM and CDR2 is ANQGSEA. The CDR3 loop is CSVDGRSKTQYF. The DNA of the CDR3 is TGCAGCGTTGACGGCAGGAGTAAGACCCAGTACTTC.